This T cell receptor beta chain was sequenced during a study of T cell repertoires in cytomegalovirus infection. Study-level background: CMV infection plus the matching HLA type was flagged by public TCR beta signatures.

Using its own MiXCR run on the reads, TCRdb lists one record per CDR3 protein. The table has about 530,000 distinct CDR3 sequences, less than 30% seen once. Whole-study findings and limits: Carriers of CMV and the relevant HLA type were discriminated by public TCR beta frequency. The ex vivo response was dominated by HLA-C-restricted CMV-specific TCR beta clonotypes.

This CDR3 has 16 residues. V was clipped by 0 bases and J by 9 bases, with 15 bases between them. Germline V gene sequence: CDR1 MNHEY, CDR2 SVGAGI. Details on this clonotype: Its antigen is not known.

V usage is TRBV6-5 and J usage is TRBJ1-6, with D perhaps matching TRBD1 (6 bases). This receptor was identified in a human donor in good health (CMV status not recorded). Some clones in this sample may be carry-over from other donors' samples. Material: PBMCs. For the CDR3, the DNA is TGTGCCAGCAGTTACTCAGGGGACAAAACGGGTTCACCCCTCCACTTT. Protein: CASSYSGDKTGSPLHF.